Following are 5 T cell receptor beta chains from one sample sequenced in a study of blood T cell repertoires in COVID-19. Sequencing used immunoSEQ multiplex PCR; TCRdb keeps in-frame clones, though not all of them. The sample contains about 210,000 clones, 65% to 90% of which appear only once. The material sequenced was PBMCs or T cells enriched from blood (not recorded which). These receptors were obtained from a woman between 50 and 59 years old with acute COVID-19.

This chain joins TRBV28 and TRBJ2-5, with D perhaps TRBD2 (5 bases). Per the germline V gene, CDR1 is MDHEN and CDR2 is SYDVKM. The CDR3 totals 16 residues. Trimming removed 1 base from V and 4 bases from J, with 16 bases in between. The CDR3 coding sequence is TGTGCCAGCAGTTTATTAACGAGGGTAGTAGGAGAGACCCAGTACTTC. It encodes CASSLLTRVVGETQYF.

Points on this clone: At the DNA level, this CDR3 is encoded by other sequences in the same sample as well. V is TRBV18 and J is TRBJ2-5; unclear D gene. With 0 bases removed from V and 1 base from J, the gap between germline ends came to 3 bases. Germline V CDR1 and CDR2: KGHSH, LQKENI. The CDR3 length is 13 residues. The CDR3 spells CASSPPLQETQYF. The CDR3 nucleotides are TGTGCCAGCTCACCACCACTCCAAGAGACCCAGTACTTC.

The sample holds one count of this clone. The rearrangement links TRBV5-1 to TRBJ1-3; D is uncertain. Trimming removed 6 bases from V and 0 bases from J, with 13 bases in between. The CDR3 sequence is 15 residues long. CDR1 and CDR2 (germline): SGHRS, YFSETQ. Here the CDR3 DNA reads TGCGCCAGCACCAAAGCAGGAAGCTCTGGAAACACCATATATTTT. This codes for CASTKAGSSGNTIYF.

The CDR3 is CASSPAAVGGNYEQYF. The CDR3 nucleotides read TGTGCCAGCAGCCCCGCCGCAGTAGGGGGCAACTACGAGCAGTACTTC. This chain joins TRBV25-1 and TRBJ2-7; TRBD1 agrees at 7 bases. CDR1 is MGHDK and CDR2 is SYGVNS in the germline V gene. CDR3 length: 16 residues. V lost 6 bases, J lost 3 bases, and 14 bases stayed unmatched.

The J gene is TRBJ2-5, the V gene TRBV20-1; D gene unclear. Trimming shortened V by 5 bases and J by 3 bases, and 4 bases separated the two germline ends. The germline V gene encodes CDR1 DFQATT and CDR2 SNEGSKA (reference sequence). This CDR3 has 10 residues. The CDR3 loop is CSALKETQYF. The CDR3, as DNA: TGCAGTGCTTTAAAAGAGACCCAGTACTTC.